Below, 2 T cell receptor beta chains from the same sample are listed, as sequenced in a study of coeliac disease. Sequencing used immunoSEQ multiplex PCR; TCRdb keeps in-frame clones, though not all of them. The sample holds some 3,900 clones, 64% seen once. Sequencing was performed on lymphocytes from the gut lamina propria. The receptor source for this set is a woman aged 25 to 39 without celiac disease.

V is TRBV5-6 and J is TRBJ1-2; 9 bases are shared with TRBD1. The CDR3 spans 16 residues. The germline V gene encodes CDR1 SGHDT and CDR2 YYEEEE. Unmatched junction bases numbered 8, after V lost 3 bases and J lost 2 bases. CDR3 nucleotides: TGTGCCAGCAGCTGGTCCCGGGACAGGGAAAACTATGGCTACACCTTC. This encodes CASSWSRDRENYGYTF. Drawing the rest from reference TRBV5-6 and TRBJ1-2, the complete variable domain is DAGVTQSPTHLIKTRGQQVTLRCSPKSGHDTVSWYQQALGQGPQFIFQYYEEEERQRGNFPDRFSGHQFPNYSSELNVNALLLGDSALYLCASSWSRDRENYGYTFGSGTRLTVV.

CDR3: CASSSNPGQVYEQYF. The CDR3 DNA reads as TGCGCCAGCAGCTCCAACCCGGGACAGGTCTACGAGCAGTACTTC. This chain joins TRBV5-1 and TRBJ2-7; 8 bases map to TRBD1. Germline V gene sequence: CDR1 SGHRS, CDR2 YFSETQ. The trim removed 3 bases at V and 3 bases at J, leaving 8 bases unmatched. This CDR3 spans 15 amino acids.